One and the same sample provided the 16 T cell receptor beta chains below, sequenced in a study of cytomegalovirus exposure and HLA in healthy donors. Primers included in the PCR were 60 Vbeta and 13 Jbeta primers. Only in-frame clones appear in the TCRdb table, and some are missing; sequencing was by immunoSEQ multiplex PCR. The sample lists 210,000 or so clones; roughly 89% were seen once. Sequences were obtained from PBMCs. These receptors were obtained from a woman younger than 30 in good health and CMV-seronegative.

The chain combines TRBV19 with TRBJ2-7, with 7 positions matching TRBD2. The CDR3 has 14 amino acids. The germline gives CDR1 LNHDA, CDR2 SQIVND (reference sequence). The V segment lost 3 bases and the J segment 5 bases; nucleotides outside the gene matches: 7. The CDR3 DNA is TGTGCCAGTAGTATTGCGGGAGTCTCAGACGAGCAGTACTTC. Protein product: CASSIAGVSDEQYF.

The rearrangement joins TRBV6-5 to TRBJ1-3; D is possibly TRBD1 (6 bases). Germline CDR1 reads MNHEY; CDR2 reads SVGAGI. Trimming left V 6 bases short and J 2 bases short, with 8 bases between. CDR3 length equals 13 residues. This chain's CDR3 is CASRQGAGNTIYF. The DNA of the CDR3 is TGTGCCAGCAGACAGGGAGCTGGAAACACCATATATTTT.

This chain joins TRBV29-1 and TRBJ2-3, with D possibly matching TRBD2 (5 bases). Germline V gives CDR1 SQVTM, CDR2 ANQGSEA. The CDR3 is 14 amino acids. The ends were cut back, 6 bases at V and 4 bases at J, with 17 bases in the middle. The DNA of the CDR3 is TGCAGCGTACCGTCTAGCCCCCGGGCAGATACGCAGTATTTT. This encodes CSVPSSPRADTQYF.

This chain links TRBV10-2 with TRBJ2-1; possible D gene TRBD2, 6 bases. The germline V and J ends were trimmed by 6 bases and 3 bases, with 6 bases remaining between them. The germline V gene has CDR1 WSHSY and CDR2 SAAADI. CDR3 size: 12 residues. The CDR3 region is CASSGGYNEQFF. The CDR3 region has the DNA TGCGCCAGCAGCGGGGGCTACAATGAGCAGTTCTTC.

This clone came up a few times. This chain uses TRBV9 with TRBJ2-3; TRBD2 matches 7 bases. Unmatched junction bases numbered 12, after V lost 5 bases and J lost 6 bases. The CDR3 length is 15 residues. Germline CDR1 reads SGDLS; CDR2 reads YYNGEE. CDR3 coding DNA: TGTGCCAGCAGATCGGGACTACAGCTCTCGGATACGCAGTATTTT. Protein product: CASRSGLQLSDTQYF.

The rearrangement uses TRBV4-3 and TRBJ2-7, with 13 bases fitting TRBD2. Looked up from germline, CDR1 is LGHNA and CDR2 is YSLEER. The V gene end was trimmed by 0 bases and the J gene end by 4 bases; junction bases not matched to a gene: 3. The length of the CDR3 is 16 residues. CDR3 DNA: TGCGCCAGCAGCCAAGATCGGACTAGCGGGGGTTACGAGCAGTACTTC. Protein product: CASSQDRTSGGYEQYF.

J is TRBJ1-2 and V is TRBV19; perhaps TRBD1 as D (6 bases). The CDR3 loop spans 17 amino acids. Germline CDR1 and CDR2: LNHDA and SQIVND (reference sequence). With 1 base removed from V and 2 bases from J, the gap between germline ends came to 17 bases. The CDR3 loop is CASSIGTAEDLNYGYTF. The CDR3 DNA reads as TGTGCCAGTAGTATAGGGACAGCCGAGGATCTAAACTATGGCTACACCTTC.

The V call is TRBV7-2, the J call TRBJ1-6; 7 bases agree with TRBD1. Unmatched junction bases numbered 8, after V lost 5 bases and J lost 10 bases. This CDR3 is 14 amino acids long. The germline gives CDR1 SGHTA, CDR2 FQGNSA. The CDR3 DNA reads TGTGCCAGCAGCCTACCGGGACAGCAATCACCCCTCCACTTT. Its protein is CASSLPGQQSPLHF.

The chain joins TRBV5-1 to TRBJ2-1; 9 nucleotides agree with TRBD2. Germline V gene data show CDR1 as SGHRS and CDR2 as YFSETQ. V shed 2 bases, J shed 8 bases, and the junction held 11 bases outside the gene matches. The CDR3 has 16 amino acids. CDR3 region: CASSFTPGLATDEQFF. The CDR3 coding sequence is TGCGCCAGCAGCTTCACTCCGGGACTAGCAACCGATGAGCAGTTCTTC.

The rearrangement joins TRBV13 to TRBJ2-3, with D perhaps matching TRBD1 (5 bases). Germline assignment: CDR1 PRHDT and CDR2 FYEKMQ (reference sequence). Trimming pared 4 bases from V and 4 bases from J, leaving 15 bases between. This CDR3 has 15 residues. The CDR3 spells CASSSDSRAADTQYF. CDR3 nucleotides: TGTGCCAGCAGCTCCGACAGCCGGGCCGCAGATACGCAGTATTTT.

This clone was recorded only once. The V call is TRBV29-1, the J call TRBJ2-1, with 8 bases that match TRBD1. V was pared by 4 bases and J by 3 bases, with 14 bases of the junction left unmatched. The germline gives CDR1 SQVTM, CDR2 ANQGSEA. This CDR3 contains 17 residues. This CDR3 reads CSVVDRVRAGIYNEQFF. CDR3 nucleotide sequence: TGCAGCGTTGTGGACAGGGTTAGGGCGGGGATCTACAATGAGCAGTTCTTC.

J is TRBJ1-2 and V is TRBV6-5; tentative D call: TRBD1 (6 bases). The V and J ends lost 6 bases and 2 bases respectively, with 16 bases between them. The CDR3 loop spans 15 amino acids. Germline V lookup: CDR1 MNHEY, CDR2 SVGAGI. Written as DNA, the CDR3 is TGTGCCAGCAGGACCTTGGGGGGGGGCAACTATGGCTACACCTTC. It translates to CASRTLGGGNYGYTF.

The chain carries TRBV6-6 and TRBJ2-4, with 10 bases matching TRBD2. In germline, CDR1 is MNHNY, CDR2 SVGAGI (reference sequence). Trimming took 5 bases from V and 3 from J; bases not matched to a gene: 7. There are 16 residues in the CDR3. The CDR3 nucleotides read TGTGCCAGCAGTCACGGGTCTAGCGGGGGCAAAAACATTCAGTACTTC. Translating it yields CASSHGSSGGKNIQYF.

This clone appeared once. This chain links TRBV5-6 with TRBJ1-1; D might be TRBD1 (5 bases). Trimming removed 0 bases at V and 2 bases at J, with 8 bases between. The germline V gene encodes CDR1 SGHDT and CDR2 YYEEEE. This CDR3 has 14 residues. CDR3 DNA sequence: TGTGCCAGCAGCTTGGTGGGGGGAAACACTGAAGCTTTCTTT. Protein sequence: CASSLVGGNTEAFF.

The V call is TRBV13, the J call TRBJ2-7; 13 bases map to TRBD2. The J segment lost 7 bases and the V segment lost 3 bases, leaving 9 bases of the junction unmatched. This CDR3 is built from 16 residues. Germline values: CDR1 PRHDT, CDR2 FYEKMQ (reference sequence). DNA of the CDR3: TGTGCCAGCAGCTTTGGTTGGGGACTAGCGGGGCAAGAGCAGTACTTC. This gives the protein CASSFGWGLAGQEQYF.

This clone was observed a single time. CDR3: CASSLRGRGGYTF. The CDR3 DNA follows: TGCGCCAGCAGCTTGCGGGGGAGAGGGGGCTACACCTTC. The chain has TRBV5-1 and TRBJ1-2; D may be TRBD1 (5 bases). The CDR3 contains 13 residues. Germline V gene data show CDR1 as SGHRS and CDR2 as YFSETQ. With 1 base removed from V and 8 bases from J, the gap between germline ends came to 12 bases.